The rows below give T cell receptor beta chains drawn from one sample of a study of T cell responses to AZD1222 COVID-19 vaccine. Produced via immunoSEQ multiplex PCR; TCRdb's table is partial and in-frame only. The sample gives over 100,000 clones, about 87% of which show up once; roughly 8.9% is in the top ten. Specimen: peripheral blood, collected on day 0 of AZD1222 vaccination. These receptors came from an adult in good health. CDR3s include the opening cysteine and the closing phenylalanine or tryptophan. Fields, in order: clone size, J gene, V gene, D gene, CDR3 protein, CDR3 DNA. A D gene is named only where the DNA matches it firmly. Rows may omit the clone size; those that give it use once, few, many or a size class.

- TRBJ1-5 TRBV24-1 TRBD1 CATSDPGTGLNQPQHF TGTGCCACCAGTGATCCGGGGACAGGGTTGAATCAGCCCCAGCATTTT
- TRBJ1-1 TRBV2 TRBD1 CASIWTGEMNTEAFF TGTGCCAGCATTTGGACAGGGGAGATGAACACTGAAGCTTTCTTT
- TRBJ1-3 TRBV6-5 - CASSARTSGNTIYF TGTGCCAGCAGCGCACGGACCTCTGGAAACACCATATATTTT
- TRBJ2-7 TRBV28 - CASNPASSSYEQYF TGTGCCAGCAACCCTGCTAGCAGCTCCTACGAGCAGTACTTC
- TRBJ1-2 TRBV19 - CASSTNQATTYGYTF TGTGCCAGTAGTACTAACCAGGCCACAACCTATGGCTACACCTTC
- TRBJ2-7 TRBV5-6 TRBD2 CASSHDLAGEQYEQYF TGTGCCAGCAGCCATGATTTAGCGGGGGAGCAGTACGAGCAGTACTTC
- TRBJ2-7 TRBV5-1 - CASSRESSYEQYF TGCGCCAGCAGCCGCGAGAGCTCCTACGAGCAGTACTTC
- TRBJ1-1 TRBV6-6 TRBD1 CASSRQGNTEAFF TGTGCCAGCAGTAGACAGGGGAACACTGAAGCTTTCTTT
- TRBJ1-2 TRBV4-2 - CASSQDPLDSYGYTF TGTGCCAGCAGCCAAGATCCGCTCGACAGCTATGGCTACACCTTC
- TRBJ2-4 TRBV5-1 TRBD1 CASSSGTGRQNIQYF TGCGCCAGCAGCTCCGGGACAGGGAGACAAAACATTCAGTACTTC
- TRBJ2-5 TRBV5-1 TRBD2 CASSSGLAGVYETQYF TGCGCCAGCAGCAGCGGACTAGCGGGAGTCTATGAGACCCAGTACTTC
- TRBJ1-2 TRBV29-1 - CSVEGYTF TGCAGCGTCGAAGGCTACACCTTC
- TRBJ1-3 TRBV18 - CASSPPTQGNTIYF TGTGCCAGCTCACCACCAACTCAGGGAAACACCATATATTTT
once TRBJ2-4 TRBV29-1 - CSAVASRIQYF TGCAGCGCCGTTGCCAGCCGCATTCAGTACTTC
- TRBJ1-5 TRBV15 - CATTLGDPQWPQHF TGTGCCACCACCCTAGGGGACCCCCAATGGCCCCAGCATTTT
few TRBJ1-1 TRBV5-1 TRBD1 CASSLIPRGHTEAFF TGCGCCAGCAGCTTGATACCCAGGGGGCACACTGAAGCTTTCTTT
- TRBJ1-2 TRBV9 TRBD1 CASSGGTGQGAINYGYTF TGTGCCAGCTCCGGGGGCACGGGACAGGGGGCGATTAACTATGGCTACACCTTC
- TRBJ2-7 TRBV18 TRBD1 CASSRGTGVNEQYF TGTGCCAGCTCAAGGGGGACAGGGGTAAACGAGCAGTACTTC
- TRBJ2-3 TRBV11-1 TRBD2 CASSSLAGGPTDTQYF TGTGCCAGCAGCTCTTTAGCGGGAGGGCCGACAGATACGCAGTATTTT